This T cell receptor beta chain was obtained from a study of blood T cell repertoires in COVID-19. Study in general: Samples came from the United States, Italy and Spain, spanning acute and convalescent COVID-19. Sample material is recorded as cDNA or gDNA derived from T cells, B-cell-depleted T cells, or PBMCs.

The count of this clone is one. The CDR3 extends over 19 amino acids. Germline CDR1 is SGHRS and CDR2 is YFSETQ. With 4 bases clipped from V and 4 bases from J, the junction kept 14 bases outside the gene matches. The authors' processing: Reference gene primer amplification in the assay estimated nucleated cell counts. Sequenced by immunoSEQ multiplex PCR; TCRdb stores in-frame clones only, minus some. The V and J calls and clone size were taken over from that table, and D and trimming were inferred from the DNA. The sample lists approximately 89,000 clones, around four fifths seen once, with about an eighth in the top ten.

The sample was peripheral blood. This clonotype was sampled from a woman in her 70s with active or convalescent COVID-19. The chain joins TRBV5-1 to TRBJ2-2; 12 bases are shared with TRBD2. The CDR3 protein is CASSEAWLAGGRSTGELFF. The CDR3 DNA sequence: TGCGCCAGCAGCGAAGCTTGGCTAGCGGGGGGGCGGAGCACCGGGGAGCTGTTTTTT.